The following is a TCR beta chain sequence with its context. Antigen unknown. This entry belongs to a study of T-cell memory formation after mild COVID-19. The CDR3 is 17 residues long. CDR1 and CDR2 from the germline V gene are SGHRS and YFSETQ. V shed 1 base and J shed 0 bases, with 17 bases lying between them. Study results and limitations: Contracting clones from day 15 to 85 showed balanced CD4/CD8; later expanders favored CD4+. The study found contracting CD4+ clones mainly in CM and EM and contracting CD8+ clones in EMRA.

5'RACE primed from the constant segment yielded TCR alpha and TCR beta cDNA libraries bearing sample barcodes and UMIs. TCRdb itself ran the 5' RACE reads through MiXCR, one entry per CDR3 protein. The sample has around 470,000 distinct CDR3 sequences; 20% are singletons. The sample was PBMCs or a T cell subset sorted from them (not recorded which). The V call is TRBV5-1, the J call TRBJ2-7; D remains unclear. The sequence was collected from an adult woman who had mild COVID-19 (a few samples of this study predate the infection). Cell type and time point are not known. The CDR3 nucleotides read TGCGCCAGCAGCTTGTTGGGCGGTCAGACCAGCTCCTACGAGCAGTACTTC. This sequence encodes CASSLLGGQTSSYEQYF.